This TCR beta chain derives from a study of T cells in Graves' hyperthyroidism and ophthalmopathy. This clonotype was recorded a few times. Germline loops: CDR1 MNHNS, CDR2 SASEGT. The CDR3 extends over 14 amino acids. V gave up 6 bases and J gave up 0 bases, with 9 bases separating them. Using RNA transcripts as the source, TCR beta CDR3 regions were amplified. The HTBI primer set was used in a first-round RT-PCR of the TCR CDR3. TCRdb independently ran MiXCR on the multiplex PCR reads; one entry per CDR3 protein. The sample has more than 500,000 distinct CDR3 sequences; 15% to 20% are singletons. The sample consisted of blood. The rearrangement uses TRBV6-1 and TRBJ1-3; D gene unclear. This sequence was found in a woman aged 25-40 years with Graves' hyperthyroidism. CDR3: CASSLWSSGNTIYF. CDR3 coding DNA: TGTGCCAGCAGCCTCTGGAGCTCTGGAAACACCATATATTTT.